This T cell receptor (beta chain) was retrieved from a study of T cell repertoires in ileal Crohn's disease. The wider study: All patients had surgery for stricturing (around 61%) or penetrating (roughly 39%) disease. At postoperative colonoscopy, neoterminal ileum biopsies were taken as M6.

The time point is: neoterminal ileum biopsy at postoperative endoscopy, about 6 months after surgery. Points from the study as a whole: Postoperative endoscopy occurred within one year, median approximately 7.5 months. Sorted CD8 T cells held more high-frequency clones than CD4.

Assay used: immunoSEQ multiplex PCR; TCRdb lists only in-frame clones, some missing. The repertoire holds approximately 2,500 clones, with almost 70% as singletons. Notes on this clone: Its cognate antigen is unknown.

The TCR was taken from an adult with Crohn's disease. The sequenced sample consisted of ileal tissue.

The DNA of the CDR3 is TGTGCCAGCGGGGGGGCCTACAATGAGCAGTTCTTC. This encodes CASGGAYNEQFF. The rearrangement links TRBV7-2 to TRBJ2-1; 7 bases match TRBD2. V shed 8 bases and J 2 bases; nucleotides not matched to a gene: 0. This CDR3 has 12 amino acids. From germline, CDR1 is SGHTA and CDR2 FQGNSA.